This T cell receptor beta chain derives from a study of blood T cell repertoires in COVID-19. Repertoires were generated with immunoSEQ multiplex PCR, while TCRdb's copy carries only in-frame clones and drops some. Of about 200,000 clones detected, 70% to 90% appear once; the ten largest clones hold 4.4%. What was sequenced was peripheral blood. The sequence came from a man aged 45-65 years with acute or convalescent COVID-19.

The CDR3 bases are TGTGCCAGCAGCCACCCCCCCGTCTATGGCTACACCTTC. It yields the protein CASSHPPVYGYTF. J is TRBJ1-2 and V is TRBV3-1 (or the pseudogene TRBV3-2); D remains ambiguous. Germline V gene data show CDR1 as LGHDT and CDR2 as YNNKEL (reference sequence). This CDR3 spans 13 amino acids. Between the trimmed V and J ends, which lost 3 bases and 4 bases, there was a span of 9 bases.